This TCR beta chain was captured by sequencing in a study of cytomegalovirus exposure and HLA in healthy donors. Study-wide results and limits: Later on, an analysis showed TCR association rates differing by HLA locus, with DRB1 the most and HLA-C the fewest.

Amplification used 60 Vbeta primers and 13 Jbeta primers. Produced via immunoSEQ multiplex PCR; TCRdb's table is partial and in-frame only. The table has around 130,000 clones, about 86% seen once. Details on this clone: Its specificity is unknown.

The CDR3 is 17 amino acids. Trimming at V came to 5 bases and at J to 6 bases, leaving 10 bases not matched to a gene. Germline assignment: CDR1 SGHVS and CDR2 FQNEAQ. This rearrangement joins TRBV7-8 to TRBJ2-5, with 15 bases fitting TRBD2. The sequence was obtained from a man younger than 35 in good health and CMV-seronegative. Sequenced input: PBMCs. CDR3: CASSPFTGTSGGKTQYF. The CDR3 DNA reads as TGTGCCAGCAGCCCTTTCACCGGGACTAGCGGGGGGAAGACCCAGTACTTC.